This paragraph reports one T cell receptor (beta chain). These data come from a study of blood T cell repertoires in COVID-19. As for the study in general: The study drew acute and convalescent COVID-19 samples from the United States, Italy and Spain. From T cells, B-cell-depleted T cells, or PBMCs came the material, which was cDNA or gDNA.

Original analysis: Amplified reference gene primers provided the basis for estimating nucleated cell counts. Data came from immunoSEQ multiplex PCR; TCRdb stores just in-frame clones and leaves some out. That table supplies the V and J calls and clone size; D and trimming were determined from the DNA. The repertoire has some 160,000 clones, about four fifths of them found once; the top ten carry 6.5% to 7%. With 5 bases removed from V and 5 bases from J, the gap between germline ends came to 13 bases. This CDR3 spans 14 amino acids. The germline V gene has CDR1 LNHDA and CDR2 SQIVND (reference sequence).

This receptor was obtained from a man between 70 and 80 years old with active or convalescent COVID-19. The J gene is TRBJ1-5, the V gene TRBV19; D might be TRBD1 (6 bases). The material sequenced was peripheral blood. The CDR3 spells CASSRRDIDQPQHF. For the CDR3, the DNA is TGTGCCAGTAGTCGCCGGGACATTGATCAGCCCCAGCATTTT.